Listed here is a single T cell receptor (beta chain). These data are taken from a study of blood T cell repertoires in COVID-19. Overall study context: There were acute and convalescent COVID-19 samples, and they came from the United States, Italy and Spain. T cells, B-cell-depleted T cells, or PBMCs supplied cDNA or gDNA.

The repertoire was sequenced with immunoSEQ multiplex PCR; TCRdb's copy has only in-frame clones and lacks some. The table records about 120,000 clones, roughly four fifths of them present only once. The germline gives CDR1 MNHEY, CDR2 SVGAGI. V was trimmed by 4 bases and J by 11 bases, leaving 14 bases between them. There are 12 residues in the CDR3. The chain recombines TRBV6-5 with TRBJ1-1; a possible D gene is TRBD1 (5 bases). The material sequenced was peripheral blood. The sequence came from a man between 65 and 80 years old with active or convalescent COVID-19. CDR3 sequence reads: CASSSGARGAFF. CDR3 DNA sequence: TGTGCCAGCAGTTCCGGGGCTCGGGGGGCTTTCTTT.